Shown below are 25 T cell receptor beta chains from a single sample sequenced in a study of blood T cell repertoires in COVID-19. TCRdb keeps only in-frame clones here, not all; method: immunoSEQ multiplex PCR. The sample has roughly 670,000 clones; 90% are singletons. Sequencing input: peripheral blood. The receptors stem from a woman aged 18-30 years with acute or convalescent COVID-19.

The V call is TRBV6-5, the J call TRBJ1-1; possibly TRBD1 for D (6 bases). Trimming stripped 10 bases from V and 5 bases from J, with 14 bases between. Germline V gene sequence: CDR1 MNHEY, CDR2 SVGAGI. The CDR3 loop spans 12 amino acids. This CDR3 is CATKGGGTEAFF. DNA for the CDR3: TGTGCCACGAAGGGGGGAGGGACTGAAGCTTTCTTT.

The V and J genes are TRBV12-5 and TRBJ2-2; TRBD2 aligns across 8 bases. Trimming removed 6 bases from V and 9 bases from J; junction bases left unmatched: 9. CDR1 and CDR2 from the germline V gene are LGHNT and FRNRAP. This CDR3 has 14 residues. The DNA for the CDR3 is TGTGCTAGTGGGCCGGGAGGGCTGGTCCGGGAGCTGTTTTTT. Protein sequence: CASGPGGLVRELFF.

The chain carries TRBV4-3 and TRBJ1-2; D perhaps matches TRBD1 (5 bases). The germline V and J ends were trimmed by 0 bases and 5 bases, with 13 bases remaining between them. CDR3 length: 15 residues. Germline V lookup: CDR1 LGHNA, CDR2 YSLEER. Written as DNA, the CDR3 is TGCGCCAGCAGCCAAGATGGGGGTGGGAGGTATGGCTACACCTTC. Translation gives CASSQDGGGRYGYTF.

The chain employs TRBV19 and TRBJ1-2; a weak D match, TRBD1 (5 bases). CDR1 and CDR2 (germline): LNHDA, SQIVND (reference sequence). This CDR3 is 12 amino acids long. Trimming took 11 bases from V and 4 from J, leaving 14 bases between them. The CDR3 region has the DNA TGTGCCGGGGCAGGGTCGATCTATGGCTACACCTTC. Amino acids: CAGAGSIYGYTF.

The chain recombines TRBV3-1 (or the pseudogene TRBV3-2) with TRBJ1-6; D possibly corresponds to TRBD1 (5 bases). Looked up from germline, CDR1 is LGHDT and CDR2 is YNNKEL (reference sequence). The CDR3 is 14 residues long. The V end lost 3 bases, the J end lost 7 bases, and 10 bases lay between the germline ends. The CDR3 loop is CASSHRQTNSPLHF. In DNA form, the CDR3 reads TGTGCCAGCAGCCACAGACAGACAAATTCACCCCTCCACTTT.

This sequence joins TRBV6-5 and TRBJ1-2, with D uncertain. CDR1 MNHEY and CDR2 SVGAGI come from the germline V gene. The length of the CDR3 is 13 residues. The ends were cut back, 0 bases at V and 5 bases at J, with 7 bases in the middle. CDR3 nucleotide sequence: TGTGCCAGCAGTTACTCTCGGGGATATGGCTACACCTTC. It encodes CASSYSRGYGYTF.

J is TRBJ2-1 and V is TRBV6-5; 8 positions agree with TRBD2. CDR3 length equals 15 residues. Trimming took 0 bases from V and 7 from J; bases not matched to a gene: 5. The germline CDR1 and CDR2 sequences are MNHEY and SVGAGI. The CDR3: CASSYSSGGGNEQFF. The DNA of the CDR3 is TGTGCCAGCAGTTACTCCAGCGGGGGAGGGAATGAGCAGTTCTTC.

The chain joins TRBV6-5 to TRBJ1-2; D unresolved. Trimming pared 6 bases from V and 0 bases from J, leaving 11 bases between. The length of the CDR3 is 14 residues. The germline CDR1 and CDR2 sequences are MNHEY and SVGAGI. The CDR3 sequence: CASSYSPTNYGYTF. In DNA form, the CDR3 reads TGTGCCAGCAGCTACAGCCCCACTAACTATGGCTACACCTTC.

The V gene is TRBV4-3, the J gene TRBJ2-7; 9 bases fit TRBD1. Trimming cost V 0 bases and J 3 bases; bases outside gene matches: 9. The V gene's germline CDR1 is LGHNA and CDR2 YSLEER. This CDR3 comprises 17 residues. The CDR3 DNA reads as TGCGCCAGCAGCCAAGATCCCCCGGGACAGGGCCTCTACGAGCAGTACTTC. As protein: CASSQDPPGQGLYEQYF.

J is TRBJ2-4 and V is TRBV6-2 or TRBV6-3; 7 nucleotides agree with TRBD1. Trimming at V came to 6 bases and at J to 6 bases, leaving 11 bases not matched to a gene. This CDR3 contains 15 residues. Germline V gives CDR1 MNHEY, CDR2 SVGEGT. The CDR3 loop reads CASSGIRQGGNIQYF. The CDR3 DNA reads TGTGCCAGCAGCGGTATCCGACAGGGTGGAAACATTCAGTACTTC.

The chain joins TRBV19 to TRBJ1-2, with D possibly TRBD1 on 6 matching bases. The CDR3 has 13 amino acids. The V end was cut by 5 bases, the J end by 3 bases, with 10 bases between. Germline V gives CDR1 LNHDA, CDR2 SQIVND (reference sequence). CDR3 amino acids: CASSSTGYYGYTF. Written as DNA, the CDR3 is TGTGCCAGTAGTTCAACAGGGTACTATGGCTACACCTTC.

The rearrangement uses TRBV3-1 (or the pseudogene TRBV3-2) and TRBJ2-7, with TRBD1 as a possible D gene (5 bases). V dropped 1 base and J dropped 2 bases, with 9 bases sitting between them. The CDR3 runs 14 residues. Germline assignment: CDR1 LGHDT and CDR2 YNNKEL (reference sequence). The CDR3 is CASSQGLGAYEQYF. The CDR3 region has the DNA TGTGCCAGCAGCCAAGGGCTAGGGGCCTACGAGCAGTACTTC.

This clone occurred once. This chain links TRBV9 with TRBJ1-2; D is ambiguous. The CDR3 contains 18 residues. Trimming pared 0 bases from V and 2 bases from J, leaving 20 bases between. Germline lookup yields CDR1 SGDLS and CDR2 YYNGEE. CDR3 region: CASSVESTFQDTNYGYTF. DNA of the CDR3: TGTGCCAGCAGCGTAGAATCAACCTTCCAGGATACAAACTATGGCTACACCTTC.

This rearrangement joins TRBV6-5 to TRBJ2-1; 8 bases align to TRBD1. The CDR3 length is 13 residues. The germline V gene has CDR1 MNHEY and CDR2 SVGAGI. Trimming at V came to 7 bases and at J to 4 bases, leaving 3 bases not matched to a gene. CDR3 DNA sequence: TGTGCCAGCAACGGACAGGGATACAATGAGCAGTTCTTC. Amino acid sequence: CASNGQGYNEQFF.

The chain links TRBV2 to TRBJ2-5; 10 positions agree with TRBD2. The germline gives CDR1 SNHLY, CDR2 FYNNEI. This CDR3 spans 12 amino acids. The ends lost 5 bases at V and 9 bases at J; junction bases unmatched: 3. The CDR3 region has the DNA TGTGCCAGCAGTATAAGCGGGGGGGCCCAGTACTTC. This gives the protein CASSISGGAQYF.

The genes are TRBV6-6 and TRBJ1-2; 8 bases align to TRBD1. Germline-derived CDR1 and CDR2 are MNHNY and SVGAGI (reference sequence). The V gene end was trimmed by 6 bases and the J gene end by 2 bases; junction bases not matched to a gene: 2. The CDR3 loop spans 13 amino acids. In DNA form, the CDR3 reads TGTGCCAGCAGGACAGGGGACAACTATGGCTACACCTTC. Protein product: CASRTGDNYGYTF.

The CDR3, as DNA: TGTGCCAGCAGCGTCGAGCCGGGACAGTTATATGGCTACACCTTC. Protein: CASSVEPGQLYGYTF. This sequence joins TRBV5-4 and TRBJ1-2; 7 nucleotides match TRBD1. This CDR3 is built from 15 residues. V shed 4 bases and J 5 bases; nucleotides not matched to a gene: 11. Germline V lookup: CDR1 SGHNT, CDR2 YYREEE (reference sequence). The complete variable domain, with remaining parts taken from reference TRBV5-4 and TRBJ1-2, reads ETGVTQSPTHLIKTRGQQVTLRCSSQSGHNTVSWYQQALGQGPQFIFQYYREEENGRGNFPPRFSGLQFPNYSSELNVNALELDDSALYLCASSVEPGQLYGYTFGSGTRLTVV.

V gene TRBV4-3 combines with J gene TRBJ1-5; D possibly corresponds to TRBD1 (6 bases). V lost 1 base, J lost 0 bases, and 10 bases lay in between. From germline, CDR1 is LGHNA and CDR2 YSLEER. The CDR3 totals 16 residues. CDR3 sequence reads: CASSQGTDLSNQPQHF. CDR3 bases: TGCGCCAGCAGCCAAGGGACAGATCTTAGCAATCAGCCCCAGCATTTT.

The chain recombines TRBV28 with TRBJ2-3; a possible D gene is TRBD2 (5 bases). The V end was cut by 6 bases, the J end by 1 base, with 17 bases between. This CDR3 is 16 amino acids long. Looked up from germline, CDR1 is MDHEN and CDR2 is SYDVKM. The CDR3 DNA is TGTGCCAGCAGCCTCGGACTCACTAGGGGCACAGATACGCAGTATTTT. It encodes CASSLGLTRGTDTQYF. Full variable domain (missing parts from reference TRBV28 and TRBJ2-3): DVKVTQSSRYLVKRTGEKVFLECVQDMDHENMFWYRQDPGLGLRLIYFSYDVKMKEKGDIPEGYSVSREKKERFSLILESASTNQTSMYLCASSLGLTRGTDTQYFGPGTRLTVL.

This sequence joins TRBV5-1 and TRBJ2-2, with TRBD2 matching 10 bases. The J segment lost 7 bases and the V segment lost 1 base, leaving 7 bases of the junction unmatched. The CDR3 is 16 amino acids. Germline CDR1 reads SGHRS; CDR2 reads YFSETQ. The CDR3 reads CASSLPQRGGRGELFF. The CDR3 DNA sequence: TGCGCCAGCAGCTTGCCACAGCGGGGGGGGCGCGGGGAGCTGTTTTTT.

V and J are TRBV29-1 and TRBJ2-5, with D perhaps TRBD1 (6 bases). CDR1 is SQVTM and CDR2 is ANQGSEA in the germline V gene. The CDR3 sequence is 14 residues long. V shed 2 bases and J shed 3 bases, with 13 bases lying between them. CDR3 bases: TGCAGCGTTGAATGGGACACCCTAAAAGAGACCCAGTACTTC. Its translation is CSVEWDTLKETQYF.

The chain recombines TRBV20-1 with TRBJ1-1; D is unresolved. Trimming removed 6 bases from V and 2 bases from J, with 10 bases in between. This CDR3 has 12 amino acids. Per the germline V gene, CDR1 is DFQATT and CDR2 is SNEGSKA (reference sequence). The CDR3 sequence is CSASQVNTEAFF. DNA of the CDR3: TGCAGTGCCAGTCAGGTTAACACTGAAGCTTTCTTT.

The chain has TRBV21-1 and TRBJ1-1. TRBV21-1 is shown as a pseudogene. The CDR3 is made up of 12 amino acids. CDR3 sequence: CAGEGRDTEAFF. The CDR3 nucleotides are TGTGCCGGCGAGGGTAGGGACACTGAAGCTTTCTTT.

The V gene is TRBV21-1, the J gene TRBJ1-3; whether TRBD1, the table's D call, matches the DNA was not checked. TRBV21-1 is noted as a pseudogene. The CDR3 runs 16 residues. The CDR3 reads CASSKGGQDSGNTIYF. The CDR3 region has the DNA TGTGCCAGCAGCAAAGGTGGCCAAGACTCTGGAAACACCATATATTTT.

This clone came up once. CDR3 protein: CATRTGRDTEAFF. The CDR3 bases are TGCGCCACCCGAACAGGGCGGGACACTGAAGCTTTCTTT. The chain recombines TRBV10-1 with TRBJ1-1, with D perhaps TRBD1 (6 bases). The V gene's germline CDR1 is WNHNN and CDR2 SYGVQD (reference sequence). This CDR3 is 13 amino acids long. The V gene lost 10 bases and the J gene lost 3 bases, with 15 bases spanning the gap.